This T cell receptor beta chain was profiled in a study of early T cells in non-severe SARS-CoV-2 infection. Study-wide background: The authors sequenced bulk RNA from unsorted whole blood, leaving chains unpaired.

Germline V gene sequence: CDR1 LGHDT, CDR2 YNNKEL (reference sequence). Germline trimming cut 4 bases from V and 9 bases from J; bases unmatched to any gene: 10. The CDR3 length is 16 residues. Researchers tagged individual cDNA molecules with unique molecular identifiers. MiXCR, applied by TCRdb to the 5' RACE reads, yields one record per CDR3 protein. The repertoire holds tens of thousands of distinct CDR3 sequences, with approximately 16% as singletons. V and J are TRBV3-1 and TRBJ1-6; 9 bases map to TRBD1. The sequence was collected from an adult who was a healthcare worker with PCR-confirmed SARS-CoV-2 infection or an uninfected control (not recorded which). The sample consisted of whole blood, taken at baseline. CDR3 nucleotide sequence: TGTGCCAGCAGCCCCTCCGGGACAGGGAAAGCTTCACCCCTCCACTTT. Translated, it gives CASSPSGTGKASPLHF.